This T cell receptor beta chain was captured by sequencing in a study of STAT5B mutations in CD4+ large granular lymphocyte leukemia. Control samples were healthy donors' buffy coats. About this clone itself: Its target is unknown.

General study points: Compared with healthy controls (2/35), patient top clones favored TRBV06 (8/27). No patients shared main leukemic clonotypes, though around 25% appeared at low frequency elsewhere. Higher CD4+ than CD8+ T-LGLL clonality might reflect small sample size.

Germline CDR1 and CDR2: SEHNR and FQNEAQ (reference sequence). V gave up 4 bases and J gave up 5 bases, with 14 bases separating them. This CDR3 comprises 15 residues. TCRdb's copy holds only in-frame clones and misses some; the assay was immunoSEQ multiplex PCR. The profile shows about 33,000 clones, around 74% of them singletons. Sequenced: CD4+ T cells from blood buffy coats. The rearrangement uses TRBV7-9 and TRBJ2-2; TRBD2 might be the D (6 bases). This receptor was obtained from a human donor in good health. The CDR3 reads CASSWRAGRTGELFF. The DNA for the CDR3 is TGTGCCAGCAGCTGGAGGGCAGGAAGGACCGGGGAGCTGTTTTTT.